Listed here are 26 T cell receptor beta chains from one sample, sequenced in a study of cytomegalovirus exposure and HLA in healthy donors. 60 Vbeta and 13 Jbeta primers were used in PCR. Method: immunoSEQ multiplex PCR; TCRdb's copy keeps in-frame clones and lacks some. The sample shows 200,000 to 250,000 clones, 65% to 75% of them seen only once. The source material was PBMCs. These receptors all come from a woman in her twenties or thirties in good health and CMV-seronegative.

In this sample, this clone turned up a few times. This rearrangement joins TRBV27 to TRBJ1-6; the match to TRBD1 covers 7 bases. Germline-derived CDR1 and CDR2 are MNHEY and SMNVEV (reference sequence). V dropped 2 bases and J dropped 7; count of bases not matched to a gene: 11. This CDR3 is built from 17 residues. DNA of the CDR3: TGTGCCAGCAGTTTAAGGCGGCAGGGGGTTTCCAATTCACCCCTCCACTTT. Translated, it gives CASSLRRQGVSNSPLHF.

The CDR3 DNA is TGCGCCAGCAGCCACCCTTGGGGCAGTGACTCCTACGAGCAGTACTTC. Protein product: CASSHPWGSDSYEQYF. The chain carries TRBV4-1 and TRBJ2-7, with D possibly matching TRBD1 (5 bases). CDR1 and CDR2 (germline): MGHRA, YSYEKL. This CDR3 has 16 amino acids. V shed 3 bases and J shed 0 bases, with 15 bases lying between them.

The chain employs TRBV5-6 and TRBJ1-2; possible D gene TRBD1, 5 bases. The germline V gene encodes CDR1 SGHDT and CDR2 YYEEEE. CDR3 length: 13 residues. V was shortened by 2 bases and J by 8 bases, with 13 bases between the two germline ends. The CDR3 region has the DNA TGTGCCAGCAGCTTCGGCAGGGTGGGGGGCTACACCTTC. This gives the protein CASSFGRVGGYTF.

This sequence joins TRBV10-1 and TRBJ2-2, with D unresolved. The CDR3 totals 15 residues. The V end was cut by 1 base, the J end by 4 bases, with 10 bases between. Per the germline V gene, CDR1 is WNHNN and CDR2 is SYGVQD (reference sequence). CDR3: CASSELVDGTGELFF. CDR3 sequence (DNA): TGCGCCAGCAGTGAGTTAGTTGATGGCACCGGGGAGCTGTTTTTT.

This chain links TRBV4-2 with TRBJ2-5, with TRBD1 as a possible D gene (6 bases). Trimming removed 3 bases from V and 4 bases from J, with 15 bases in between. Germline assignment: CDR1 LGHNA and CDR2 YNFKEQ. The CDR3 is 15 residues long. The DNA for the CDR3 is TGTGCCAGCAGCCAGGGGCGGCTAGGGGGAGAGACCCAGTACTTC. Encoded protein: CASSQGRLGGETQYF.

The chain is built from TRBV2 and TRBJ1-5; 8 bases match TRBD1. Germline V gene data show CDR1 as SNHLY and CDR2 as FYNNEI. With 2 bases clipped from V and 1 base from J, the junction kept 4 bases outside the gene matches. CDR3 length equals 16 residues. CDR3 DNA: TGTGCCAGCAGTGAATCTGGGGACAGGAGCAATCAGCCCCAGCATTTT. Protein sequence: CASSESGDRSNQPQHF.

The chain links TRBV5-6 to TRBJ2-7; 7 nucleotides match TRBD1. The ends lost 0 bases at V and 2 bases at J; junction bases unmatched: 2. CDR1 and CDR2 from the germline V gene are SGHDT and YYEEEE. This CDR3 region has 14 residues. The CDR3 DNA follows: TGTGCCAGCAGCTTGGCGGGACAGACCTACGAGCAGTACTTC. Encoded protein: CASSLAGQTYEQYF. The complete variable domain, with remaining parts taken from reference TRBV5-6 and TRBJ2-7, reads DAGVTQSPTHLIKTRGQQVTLRCSPKSGHDTVSWYQQALGQGPQFIFQYYEEEERQRGNFPDRFSGHQFPNYSSELNVNALLLGDSALYLCASSLAGQTYEQYFGPGTRLTVT.

This clone was observed a few times. This chain links TRBV14 with TRBJ1-1, with 9 bases aligning to TRBD1. The V and J ends lost 4 bases and 0 bases, in that order; junction bases with no gene match: 6. CDR3 length: 16 residues. Germline CDR1 is SGHDN and CDR2 is FVKESK. The CDR3 spells CASSPRRTGVNTEAFF. For the CDR3, the DNA is TGTGCCAGCAGCCCCCGGCGGACAGGGGTGAACACTGAAGCTTTCTTT.

J is TRBJ2-5 and V is TRBV5-5, with 8 nucleotides matching TRBD2. Judging by the DNA end, TRBJ2-7 fits better; the J call may be wrong. This CDR3 region has 18 residues. Germline V gene data show CDR1 as SGHKS and CDR2 as YYEKEE (reference sequence). For the CDR3, the DNA is TGTGCCAGCAGTTCCACTTATCTTTTGCGGGAGGCTCCTTACGAGCAGTACTTC. Translating it yields CASSSTYLLREAPYEQYF.

J is TRBJ2-5 and V is TRBV5-1, with TRBD1 as a possible D gene (6 bases). The CDR3 runs 14 residues. CDR1 and CDR2 from the germline V gene are SGHRS and YFSETQ. The ends were cut back, 0 bases at V and 5 bases at J, with 11 bases in the middle. The CDR3 loop reads CASSLDRVRETQYF. The DNA of the CDR3 is TGCGCCAGCAGCTTGGACAGGGTACGGGAGACCCAGTACTTC. The full variable domain, its missing parts supplied by reference TRBV5-1 and TRBJ2-5, is KAGVTQTPRYLIKTRGQQVTLSCSPISGHRSVSWYQQTPGQGLQFLFEYFSETQRNKGNFPGRFSGRQFSNSRSEMNVSTLELGDSALYLCASSLDRVRETQYFGPGTRLLVL.

The rearrangement links TRBV6-1 to TRBJ2-7; 11 bases fit TRBD2. The J segment lost 2 bases and the V segment lost 5 bases, leaving 2 bases of the junction unmatched. CDR3 length equals 14 residues. Germline CDR1 MNHNS, CDR2 SASEGT. The CDR3 here is CASSSGLAAYEQYF. The DNA for the CDR3 is TGTGCCAGCAGTTCGGGACTAGCGGCCTACGAGCAGTACTTC.

The J gene is TRBJ1-4, the V gene TRBV7-9, with a weak D call TRBD1 (5 bases). The length of the CDR3 is 17 residues. Trimming took 5 bases from V and 0 from J, leaving 16 bases between them. Germline CDR1 reads SEHNR; CDR2 reads FQNEAQ (reference sequence). The DNA of the CDR3 is TGTGCCAGCAGCCGTATCAGGGACTCCTCAACTAATGAAAAACTGTTTTTT. Protein: CASSRIRDSSTNEKLFF.

CDR3 sequence: CASSYSPEPNYGYTF. CDR3 nucleotide sequence: TGTGCCAGCAGTTACTCCCCAGAACCTAACTATGGCTACACCTTC. This rearrangement joins TRBV6-5 to TRBJ1-2; D uncertain. CDR3 size: 15 residues. The germline CDR1 and CDR2 sequences are MNHEY and SVGAGI. V was trimmed by 0 bases and J by 0 bases, leaving 8 bases between them.

The V gene is TRBV5-1, the J gene TRBJ1-2; TRBD1 is a possible D gene (6 bases). The V gene lost 4 bases and the J gene lost 3 bases, with 10 bases spanning the gap. The germline gives CDR1 SGHRS, CDR2 YFSETQ. This CDR3 has 13 amino acids. CDR3 amino acids: CASSPGQYYGYTF. The DNA of the CDR3 is TGCGCCAGCAGCCCCGGACAGTACTATGGCTACACCTTC. The full variable domain, its missing parts supplied by reference TRBV5-1 and TRBJ1-2, is KAGVTQTPRYLIKTRGQQVTLSCSPISGHRSVSWYQQTPGQGLQFLFEYFSETQRNKGNFPGRFSGRQFSNSRSEMNVSTLELGDSALYLCASSPGQYYGYTFGSGTRLTVV.

The genes are TRBV30 and TRBJ2-7, with TRBD1 identical over 10 bases. Germline CDR1 GTSNPN, CDR2 SVGIG (reference sequence). The CDR3 sequence is 15 residues long. The V and J ends lost 0 bases and 4 bases, in that order; junction bases with no gene match: 6. CDR3 amino acids: CAWSVGQGDPYEQYF. CDR3 coding DNA: TGTGCCTGGAGTGTAGGACAGGGGGACCCATACGAGCAGTACTTC.

This chain uses TRBV5-4 with TRBJ2-7, with D possibly matching TRBD1 (5 bases). The V gene's germline CDR1 is SGHNT and CDR2 YYREEE (reference sequence). The CDR3 totals 13 residues. The V end lost 2 bases, the J end lost 5 bases, and 11 bases lay between the germline ends. DNA for the CDR3: TGTGCCAGCAGCTTAAAGGGGTTGAACGAGCAGTACTTC. This codes for CASSLKGLNEQYF.

The V gene is TRBV5-6, the J gene TRBJ1-2; D remains unclear. The CDR3 contains 12 residues. Per the germline V gene, CDR1 is SGHDT and CDR2 is YYEEEE. Between the trimmed V and J ends, which lost 3 bases and 8 bases, there was a span of 11 bases. As DNA, the CDR3 is TGTGCCAGCAGCTCGGGTTCCGGAGGCTACACCTTC. Its translation: CASSSGSGGYTF.

The chain combines TRBV6-1 with TRBJ2-2, with a weak D call TRBD1 (5 bases). CDR1 is MNHNS and CDR2 is SASEGT in the germline V gene. The ends were cut back, 3 bases at V and 7 bases at J, with 9 bases in the middle. The CDR3 length is 13 residues. CDR3 DNA: TGTGCCAGCAGTGACTTTAGGGGCGGGGAGCTGTTTTTT. Residues: CASSDFRGGELFF.

The CDR3 region is CASSPQSGIDEQYF. The CDR3 DNA sequence: TGTGCCAGCTCACCACAGTCAGGGATCGACGAGCAGTACTTC. The genes are TRBV18 and TRBJ2-7; perhaps TRBD1 as D (5 bases). CDR1 KGHSH and CDR2 LQKENI come from the germline V gene. The CDR3 contains 14 residues. The ends were cut back, 1 base at V and 5 bases at J, with 12 bases in the middle.

The CDR3 protein is CASREGQEAFF. CDR3 sequence (DNA): TGTGCCAGCAGGGAGGGACAGGAAGCTTTCTTT. The chain is built from TRBV6-1 and TRBJ1-1; the match to TRBD1 covers 7 bases. The V segment lost 6 bases and the J segment 8 bases; nucleotides outside the gene matches: 3. CDR3 size: 11 residues. Germline-derived CDR1 and CDR2 are MNHNS and SASEGT.

The V gene is TRBV4-1, the J gene TRBJ1-1; no reliable D call. The V gene's germline CDR1 is MGHRA and CDR2 YSYEKL. The V and J ends lost 4 bases and 4 bases respectively, with 10 bases between them. The CDR3 spans 13 residues. The CDR3 protein is CASSRGGITEAFF. The CDR3 nucleotides are TGCGCCAGCAGCCGAGGAGGAATCACTGAAGCTTTCTTT.

V gene TRBV9 combines with J gene TRBJ1-2; D is perhaps TRBD1 (5 bases). Trimming removed 4 bases at V and 4 bases at J, with 17 bases between. The CDR3 sequence is 15 residues long. The germline gives CDR1 SGDLS, CDR2 YYNGEE. CDR3 DNA sequence: TGTGCCAGCAGCAGAGGGGACTCTTCGGGCTATGGCTACACCTTC. Its protein product is CASSRGDSSGYGYTF.

J is TRBJ2-2 and V is TRBV5-1; 8 nucleotides match TRBD1. CDR3 size: 15 residues. The junction had 6 bases not matched to a gene; V was cut back by 3 bases and J by 5 bases. Looked up from germline, CDR1 is SGHRS and CDR2 is YFSETQ. In DNA form, the CDR3 reads TGCGCCAGCAGCTCTGGACAGGGAGCAACCGGGGAGCTGTTTTTT. The encoded protein is CASSSGQGATGELFF. Combining the CDR3 with reference TRBV5-1 and TRBJ2-2 gives the whole variable domain KAGVTQTPRYLIKTRGQQVTLSCSPISGHRSVSWYQQTPGQGLQFLFEYFSETQRNKGNFPGRFSGRQFSNSRSEMNVSTLELGDSALYLCASSSGQGATGELFFGEGSRLTVL.

CDR3 sequence: CAWEQGTEKLFF. For the CDR3, the DNA is TGTGCCTGGGAACAGGGGACTGAAAAACTGTTTTTT. The rearrangement joins TRBV30 to TRBJ1-4, with 7 bases identical to TRBD1. This CDR3 has 12 residues. The trim removed 5 bases at V and 7 bases at J, leaving 4 bases unmatched. In germline, CDR1 is GTSNPN, CDR2 SVGIG (reference sequence).

The J gene is TRBJ2-7, the V gene TRBV6-1; 7 nucleotides match TRBD2. Per the germline V gene, CDR1 is MNHNS and CDR2 is SASEGT. Trimming removed 0 bases from V and 0 bases from J; junction bases left unmatched: 8. This CDR3 is built from 17 residues. CDR3 sequence reads: CASSEASRGGFSYEQYF. The CDR3 DNA sequence: TGTGCCAGCAGTGAAGCGTCTAGGGGAGGGTTCTCCTACGAGCAGTACTTC.

The chain is built from TRBV27 and TRBJ2-7, with TRBD1 matching over 7 bases. CDR1 is MNHEY and CDR2 is SMNVEV in the germline V gene (reference sequence). There are 15 residues in the CDR3. With 6 bases clipped from V and 2 bases from J, the junction kept 10 bases outside the gene matches. In DNA form, the CDR3 reads TGTGCCAGCAGCCCGTATCAGGGGGACCCCTACGAGCAGTACTTC. Translation gives CASSPYQGDPYEQYF.